This record concerns one TCR beta chain sequence. Its cognate antigen is unknown. The sample originates from a study of cytomegalovirus exposure and HLA in healthy donors. About the study: Counted in an early data release were 75 million to 85 million unique TCRs from HLA-typed donors. Notes on the study in general: One later analysis reportedly identified an Asian-associated ancestry cluster that showed fewer N-insertions than the approximately 600-donor mean. For most TCR sequences rarity was the rule, although some public TCRs occurred in many donors.

Amplification used 60 Vbeta primers and 13 Jbeta primers. The protocol was immunoSEQ multiplex PCR, while the TCRdb copy is restricted to in-frame clones and leaves out a portion. The sample carries under 150,000 clones, around three quarters recorded once. Donors showed nominal health when sampled, although they likely had unrecorded immune exposures. CDR1 MDHEN and CDR2 SYDVKM come from the germline V gene. The ends lost 6 bases at V and 2 bases at J; junction bases unmatched: 9. This CDR3 spans 15 amino acids. The TCR comes from a woman aged 50 to 65 in good health and CMV-seronegative. Sequenced sample: PBMCs. The chain employs TRBV28 and TRBJ2-7; 8 bases match TRBD1. The CDR3 loop is CASSLPDRATYEQYF. The CDR3 nucleotides read TGTGCCAGCAGCTTACCGGACAGGGCAACCTACGAGCAGTACTTC.